The source of this T cell receptor beta chain is a study of control samples from healthy donors and cancer patients. The data were produced by immunoSEQ multiplex PCR, yet TCRdb's version contains in-frame clones alone and is incomplete. The sample carries about 93,000 clones, about 88% recorded once. This CDR3 comprises 19 residues. Per the germline V gene, CDR1 is LNHNV and CDR2 is YYDKDF (reference sequence). Trimming removed 2 bases from V and 10 bases from J, with 30 bases in between. The V call is TRBV15, the J call TRBJ2-4, with D maybe TRBD1 (6 bases). The sequenced sample consisted of blood. The sequence was obtained from a woman in her sixties or seventies in good health. The CDR3 here is CATSRSPSDRDIQKQIQYF. The CDR3 DNA sequence: TGTGCCACCAGCAGATCCCCCTCTGACCGGGACATACAAAAACAGATTCAGTACTTC.